A single sample is the source of the 9 T cell receptor beta chains below, sequenced in a study of breast tumors, draining lymph nodes, adjacent tissues. One entry per CDR3 protein results from TCRdb running MiXCR on the multiplex PCR reads. This table has 290,000 or so distinct CDR3 sequences, around 30% appearing once. Axillary draining lymph nodes of breast cancer patients supplied the node samples. Sequencing was done on a sample of axillary lymph node tissue. The receptor source for this set is a female donor with breast cancer. Some clones in this sample may be carry-over from other donors' samples.

This clonotype was found many times. The chain combines TRBV5-1 with TRBJ2-1; TRBD2 matches 11 bases. Trimming removed 3 bases from V and 9 bases from J; junction bases left unmatched: 8. The CDR3 runs to 15 residues. CDR1 is SGHRS and CDR2 is YFSETQ in the germline V gene. CDR3 in amino acids: CASSSTSGSGTEQFF. The CDR3 DNA follows: TGCGCCAGCAGCTCAACTAGCGGGAGTGGTACTGAGCAGTTCTTC. Filled out from reference TRBV5-1 and TRBJ2-1, the complete variable domain reads KAGVTQTPRYLIKTRGQQVTLSCSPISGHRSVSWYQQTPGQGLQFLFEYFSETQRNKGNFPGRFSGRQFSNSRSEMNVSTLELGDSALYLCASSSTSGSGTEQFFGPGTRLTVL.

A word on this clonotype: No conserved phenylalanine or tryptophan ends this CDR3, so it is likely a read error. It is unclear where the CDR3 begins or ends on the DNA, so no DNA is shown, and the CDR3 is as TCRdb lists it. The CDR3 sequence is CAISNTRDPDPGTQDL. The chain couples TRBV10-3 to TRBJ2-5; TRBD1 was called by the table and not checked on the DNA. The CDR3 is 16 residues long, ends included. Germline V gene lookup returns CDR1 ENHRY and CDR2 SYGVKD.

The sample holds a few counts of this clonotype. Since a much larger clone is just one base distant, this may be a read error. V and J are TRBV4-2 and TRBJ2-3, with D perhaps matching TRBD2 (5 bases). Germline assignment: CDR1 LGHNA and CDR2 YNFKEQ. The CDR3 covers 16 residues. CDR3 residues: CVSSQDLDSSTDTQYF. The DNA of the CDR3 is TGCGTCAGCAGCCAAGATCTGGACTCTAGCACAGATACGCAGTATTTT.

This clonotype was picked up a small number of times. CDR3 sequence: CASSYRDSSTEAFF. The DNA of the CDR3 is TGTGCCAGCAGCTACAGGGATTCTAGCACTGAAGCTTTCTTT. This chain joins TRBV5-6 and TRBJ1-1, with D perhaps matching TRBD1 (6 bases). CDR3 size: 14 residues. The germline V gene has CDR1 SGHDT and CDR2 YYEEEE. The V end lost 3 bases, the J end lost 4 bases, and 13 bases lay between the germline ends.

The sample holds many counts of this clonotype. This chain joins TRBV10-2 and TRBJ2-5, with 8 nucleotides matching TRBD2. In germline, CDR1 is WSHSY, CDR2 SAAADI. Trimming removed 7 bases from V and 4 bases from J; junction bases left unmatched: 5. The CDR3 spans 13 residues. This CDR3 is CASTPSGRETQYF. The CDR3 DNA sequence: TGCGCCAGCACCCCCAGCGGGAGAGAGACCCAGTACTTC.

There are many counts of this clonotype. This rearrangement joins TRBV2 to TRBJ2-1, with TRBD2 matching over 11 bases. Per germline, CDR1 SNHLY and CDR2 FYNNEI. The CDR3 spans 14 residues. V was clipped by 3 bases and J by 10 bases; unmatched bases: 5. The CDR3 reads CASSDPSSGREQFF. The CDR3 DNA follows: TGTGCCAGCAGTGATCCCTCTAGCGGGAGGGAGCAGTTCTTC.

This chain connects TRBV6-5 to TRBJ2-7; a possible D gene is TRBD1 (5 bases). Germline V CDR1 and CDR2: MNHEY, SVGAGI. The CDR3 length is 12 residues. Trimming left V 8 bases short and J 3 bases short, with 11 bases between. The CDR3 loop reads CASGQSYYEQYF. The CDR3 DNA follows: TGTGCCAGCGGACAAAGCTACTACGAGCAGTACTTC.

On this clonotype: Given a much more abundant clone one base away, this may be a read error. The V gene is TRBV2, the J gene TRBJ2-3, with TRBD1 identical over 7 bases. The V gene end was trimmed by 8 bases and the J gene end by 1 base; junction bases not matched to a gene: 6. The germline CDR1 and CDR2 sequences are SNHLY and FYNNEI. The CDR3 spans 14 residues. The DNA for the CDR3 is TGTGCCAGCGACAGGGATGGCGGCACAGATACGCAGTATTTT. Its protein is CASDRDGGTDTQYF.

Notes on this clonotype: The missing conserved phenylalanine or tryptophan at the end of this CDR3 makes a read error likely. The V and J genes are TRBV6-5 and TRBJ2-2; possible D gene TRBD2, 6 bases. The CDR3 covers 13 residues. Trimming took off 5 bases at V and 6 bases at J, with 10 bases between the two ends. Per the germline V gene, CDR1 is MNHEY and CDR2 is SVGAGI. CDR3 coding DNA: TGTGCCAGCAGTCACGGCGGGGCCGGGGAGCTGTTTCTT. Its protein product is CASSHGGAGELFL.